Detailed here is one TCR beta chain. There is no known antigen for this receptor. No base qualities exist here, and no much larger clone lies one base off it. These data are taken from a study of blood T cell repertoires in COVID-19 (dated by TCRdb to 2020 to 2021). With respect to the entire study: The collaborator samples originated in the United States, Italy and Spain and spanned the acute and convalescent phases of COVID-19. Sample metadata almost always included a de-identified subject ID, COVID-19 status, age in years and sex. The dataset comprised deeply sampled blood TCRbeta repertoires from subjects exposed to, actively infected with, or recovered from COVID-19. The samples were drawn from the first 160 participants of the ongoing ImmuneRACE study and from 1,254 subjects provided by 6 global collaborators. The prospective study material was composed of cDNA or gDNA derived from T cells, B-cell-depleted T cells, or PBMCs. Where HLA class I and class II types were available, the types were taken from metadata supplied by the sample provider, not from assay-based typing. A freely available public database, intended as a resource for researchers studying the immune response to SARS-CoV-2, is where the repertoires were released. Broader findings and caveats from the paper: The amount of clinical and demographic metadata varied by source and participant and was provided uncurated.

The immunoSEQ Assay, a bias-controlled multiplex PCR, was used to amplify TCRbeta CDR3 regions from genomic DNA. Processing in the source paper ran as follows. The number of nucleated cells in each sample was estimated by amplification of reference gene primers within the assay. To quantify the absolute abundance of each unique TCRbeta CDR3 rearrangement, sequence reads were collapsed and filtered. For each sample, productive Simpson clonality was calculated as the square root of Simpson's diversity index over productive rearrangements. Imported from immuneACCESS, the table was reduced by TCRdb to in-frame sequences with V and J called. These copies leave out some clones; in studies compared against another copy, an unresolved V gene accounts for under half, and the cause of the remainder is not known. The V and J calls and clone size were taken over from that table, and D and trimming were inferred from the DNA. Present in this sample are 300,000 to 450,000 clones, around 90% of which were seen just once. Clones ranked in the top ten supply 1.2% of the sample.

Participants in the prospective study were enrolled through a virtual design, were aged roughly 18 to 90 years, and lived in roughly 26 United States geographic areas. To assign participants to cohorts, the prospective study relied on clinical history that participants themselves reported in a screening survey and a study questionnaire. ImmuneRACE Cohort 3 recovered participants were defined by two consecutive negative NP/OP PCR tests, healthcare professional clearance, or symptom resolution. Mobile phlebotomists in the prospective study collected whole blood, serum and a nasopharyngeal or oropharyngeal swab from every participant. Over a 2-month period, participants in the prospective study had the option of providing additional blood draws and questionnaires. Before DNA extraction, blood samples from the prospective study were shipped at room temperature or frozen. The clonotype originates from a woman younger than 35 who had recovered from COVID-19. Sequencing input: PBMCs or T cells enriched from blood (not recorded which).

CDR3 region: CASSESPPGSEAFF. The nucleotide sequence is given as TGTGCCAGCAGTGAAAGTCCTCCAGGGTCTGAAGCTTTCTTT. The rearranged chain carries TRBV6-1 and TRBJ1-1; TRBD1 might be the D gene, on 5 matching bases. V lost 2 bases and J lost 6 bases; the stretch between them is 13 bases long. The CDR3 measures 14 amino acids from cysteine to phenylalanine. This entry keeps only the CDR3 DNA: 42 bases, framed from base 1. In the germline V gene, CDR1 corresponds to MNHNS and CDR2 to SASEGT.